These 22 T cell receptor beta chains came from one sample sequenced in a study of somatic mutations in cytotoxic T cells in rheumatoid arthritis. Method: immunoSEQ multiplex PCR; TCRdb's copy keeps in-frame clones and lacks some. The sample has about 25,000 clones, 74% seen once; the top ten hold more than 7.5%. The sequencing input was CD8+ T cells sorted from blood. Source of these receptors: a woman in her late teens or twenties in good health.

The sample holds a few counts of this clone. This chain uses TRBV30 with TRBJ1-1, with a weak D call TRBD1 (5 bases). With 0 bases removed from V and 3 bases from J, the gap between germline ends came to 5 bases. Germline lookup yields CDR1 GTSNPN and CDR2 SVGIG (reference sequence). This CDR3 has 12 amino acids. The CDR3 reads CAWSVGDTEAFF. In DNA form, the CDR3 reads TGTGCCTGGAGTGTGGGGGACACTGAAGCTTTCTTT.

The chain employs TRBV28 and TRBJ2-2; D may be TRBD2 (7 bases). CDR3 length equals 18 residues. Germline assignment: CDR1 MDHEN and CDR2 SYDVKM. The V end was cut by 2 bases, the J end by 6 bases, with 22 bases between. For the CDR3, the DNA is TGTGCCAGCAGTTTACCGTGGCGGGAGAGGGGGGAGGCCGGGGAGCTGTTTTTT. As protein: CASSLPWRERGEAGELFF.

The sample holds a few counts of this clone. The chain employs TRBV2 and TRBJ1-5, with 7 bases aligning to TRBD1. Trimming removed 4 bases from V and 3 bases from J; junction bases left unmatched: 3. The CDR3 runs 14 residues. Per germline, CDR1 SNHLY and CDR2 FYNNEI. The DNA for the CDR3 is TGTGCCAGCAGTGGGACAGGCACCAATCAGCCCCAGCATTTT. It specifies CASSGTGTNQPQHF.

V usage is TRBV29-1 and J usage is TRBJ2-2, with D perhaps being TRBD1 or TRBD2 (5 bases each). CDR3 length: 16 amino acids. Trimming shortened V by 5 bases and J by 0 bases, and 16 bases separated the two germline ends. Germline assignment: CDR1 SQVTM and CDR2 ANQGSEA. The CDR3 region is CSVNPPGTPNTGELFF. The DNA of the CDR3 is TGCAGCGTTAACCCACCCGGGACGCCGAACACCGGGGAGCTGTTTTTT.

The chain is built from TRBV5-1 and TRBJ2-5; D is tentatively TRBD1 or TRBD2 (5 bases each). The DNA end favors TRBJ2-7, so the J call may be wrong. This CDR3 comprises 15 residues. In germline, CDR1 is SGHRS, CDR2 YFSETQ. The CDR3 is CASSLAGPRTYEQYF. DNA for the CDR3: TGCGCCAGCAGCTTGGCGGGACCCCGAACCTACGAGCAGTACTTC.

The chain couples TRBV9 to TRBJ2-7; no clear D gene. Germline assignment: CDR1 SGDLS and CDR2 YYNGEE. V was trimmed by 3 bases and J by 2 bases, leaving 18 bases between them. CDR3 size: 16 residues. The CDR3 spells CASSDRWNSRTYEQYF. CDR3 nucleotides: TGTGCCAGCAGCGACCGTTGGAACTCGAGGACCTACGAGCAGTACTTC.

The chain links TRBV18 to TRBJ1-4, with D possibly TRBD1 on 5 matching bases. The CDR3 contains 14 residues. Germline V gene lookup returns CDR1 KGHSH and CDR2 LQKENI. The V gene lost 2 bases and the J gene lost 8 bases, with 12 bases spanning the gap. The CDR3 here is CASSPSETVEKLFF. As DNA, the CDR3 is TGTGCCAGCTCACCAAGCGAGACAGTGGAAAAACTGTTTTTT.

The chain recombines TRBV4-1 with TRBJ2-7, with 10 bases aligning to TRBD2. Germline V CDR1 and CDR2: MGHRA, YSYEKL. The V gene end was trimmed by 0 bases and the J gene end by 5 bases; junction bases not matched to a gene: 10. The CDR3 runs 17 residues. The DNA of the CDR3 is TGCGCCAGCAGCCAAGAGCTAGCGGGAGTTGCGAGCAACGAGCAGTACTTC. Translated, it gives CASSQELAGVASNEQYF.

The CDR3 DNA sequence: TGTGCCAGCAGCTTAGATCGAGATGAAGAGACCCAGTACTTC. Protein sequence: CASSLDRDEETQYF. The chain recombines TRBV11-2 with TRBJ2-5; no firm D call. Trimming removed 0 bases at V and 3 bases at J, with 8 bases between. CDR3 length equals 14 residues. Germline values: CDR1 SGHAT, CDR2 FQNNGV.

V is TRBV11-2 and J is TRBJ1-1, with D perhaps matching TRBD1 (5 bases). The CDR3 covers 15 residues. The V end lost 1 base, the J end lost 4 bases, and 13 bases lay between the germline ends. Germline V gene lookup returns CDR1 SGHAT and CDR2 FQNNGV. CDR3 sequence reads: CASSLGEGGGTEAFF. The CDR3 DNA follows: TGTGCCAGCAGCTTAGGTGAGGGCGGGGGCACTGAAGCTTTCTTT.

CDR3 in amino acids: CASSVGLAQSTDTQYF. The CDR3 DNA reads as TGTGCCAGCAGCGTAGGATTAGCCCAAAGCACAGATACGCAGTATTTT. This chain uses TRBV9 with TRBJ2-3; D ambiguous. The CDR3 extends over 16 amino acids. V lost 0 bases to trimming and J lost 0 bases, with 11 bases between them. Germline values: CDR1 SGDLS, CDR2 YYNGEE.

The chain carries TRBV28 and TRBJ1-2; D call uncertain. The CDR3 spans 15 residues. V gave up 2 bases and J gave up 4 bases, with 14 bases separating them. Germline loops: CDR1 MDHEN, CDR2 SYDVKM. The CDR3 here is CASSLNEGISYGYTF. The CDR3 DNA sequence: TGTGCCAGCAGTTTAAACGAGGGCATCTCCTATGGCTACACCTTC.

This chain connects TRBV11-2 to TRBJ2-3; no reliable D call. CDR3 size: 15 residues. V was shortened by 3 bases and J by 4 bases, with 14 bases between the two germline ends. Germline CDR1 SGHAT, CDR2 FQNNGV. The CDR3, as DNA: TGTGCCAGCAGCTTTGAGGCAAGTGGACCAGATACGCAGTATTTT. This sequence encodes CASSFEASGPDTQYF.

V usage is TRBV7-9 and J usage is TRBJ2-1, with TRBD2 matching 9 bases. This CDR3 is 15 amino acids long. J was trimmed by 10 bases and V by 1 base; bases with no gene match: 8. From germline, CDR1 is SEHNR and CDR2 FQNEAQ (reference sequence). CDR3 in amino acids: CASSLEAGGPFEQFF. The CDR3 nucleotides are TGTGCCAGCAGCTTAGAGGCGGGGGGGCCTTTCGAGCAGTTCTTC.

V usage is TRBV11-2 and J usage is TRBJ2-1; no firm D call. Per germline, CDR1 SGHAT and CDR2 FQNNGV. This CDR3 comprises 15 residues. V lost 3 bases, J lost 3 bases, and 12 bases lay in between. CDR3 in DNA: TGTGCCAGCAGCTTGGGCAGTGTCCTCTACAATGAGCAGTTCTTC. Translated: CASSLGSVLYNEQFF.

V is TRBV7-9 and J is TRBJ2-2; 7 bases are a match to TRBD1. Germline trimming cut 5 bases from V and 2 bases from J; bases unmatched to any gene: 5. Germline V gene data show CDR1 as SEHNR and CDR2 as FQNEAQ (reference sequence). This CDR3 is built from 15 residues. The CDR3 DNA reads TGTGCCAGCAGCGGCCGGGACAGCAACACCGGGGAGCTGTTTTTT. As protein: CASSGRDSNTGELFF.

The gene calls are TRBV7-6 and TRBJ2-3, with D perhaps matching TRBD2 (6 bases). The V gene's germline CDR1 is SGHVS and CDR2 FNYEAQ. V lost 1 base and J lost 5, with 10 bases in between. CDR3 size: 14 residues. The CDR3 nucleotides read TGTGCCAGCAGCTTAGGGACGGGGGTAGATACGCAGTATTTT. Translating it yields CASSLGTGVDTQYF.

This rearrangement joins TRBV2 to TRBJ2-1; 7 positions match TRBD2. V trimming: 3 bases; J trimming: 6 bases; junction bases outside the gene matches: 5. Germline lookup yields CDR1 SNHLY and CDR2 FYNNEI. The CDR3 sequence is 14 residues long. CDR3 amino acids: CASSDRTRGNEQFF. CDR3 coding DNA: TGTGCCAGCAGTGACAGGACTAGGGGCAATGAGCAGTTCTTC.

The chain couples TRBV5-1 to TRBJ2-1, with D unresolved. With 4 bases removed from V and 4 bases from J, the gap between germline ends came to 12 bases. The CDR3 contains 14 residues. Germline V gene data show CDR1 as SGHRS and CDR2 as YFSETQ. The CDR3 protein is CASSPEAGYNEQFF. The CDR3 region has the DNA TGCGCCAGCAGCCCTGAGGCCGGGTACAATGAGCAGTTCTTC.

The gene calls are TRBV6-6 and TRBJ2-7; 8 bases line up with TRBD2. Germline V lookup: CDR1 MNHNY, CDR2 SVGAGI (reference sequence). The CDR3 is 13 residues long. The junction had 7 bases not matched to a gene; V was cut back by 7 bases and J by 5 bases. CDR3 nucleotides: TGTGCCAGCACGGCGGGAGGTGTCAACGAGCAGTACTTC. Protein: CASTAGGVNEQYF.

The rearrangement uses TRBV9 and TRBJ2-1; TRBD2 might be the D (6 bases). CDR1 and CDR2 from the germline V gene are SGDLS and YYNGEE. The V and J ends lost 2 bases and 8 bases respectively, with 8 bases between them. This CDR3 region has 12 residues. The CDR3 here is CASSVSGDEQFF. The CDR3 DNA is TGTGCCAGCAGCGTTTCGGGGGATGAGCAGTTCTTC.

This chain links TRBV19 with TRBJ2-7; 8 bases agree with TRBD1. The trim removed 5 bases at V and 4 bases at J, leaving 7 bases unmatched. Germline loops: CDR1 LNHDA, CDR2 SQIVND (reference sequence). There are 14 residues in the CDR3. CDR3 coding DNA: TGTGCCAGTAGTGTAACCGGGACAGGTTACGAGCAGTACTTC. This codes for CASSVTGTGYEQYF.